This TCR beta chain is drawn from a study of early T cells in non-severe SARS-CoV-2 infection. General observations from the study: Missing private and CD4 specificities, VDJdb matching favored anti-spike CD8 responses.

Unique molecular identifiers were affixed to single, distinct cDNA molecules. Each CDR3 protein gets one entry after TCRdb re-called the 5' RACE reads with MiXCR. The table shows tens of thousands of distinct CDR3 sequences, with about an eighth occurring only once. This clonotype was observed at least ten times. What it recognizes is unknown. J lost 4 bases, V lost 9 bases, and 14 bases had no gene match. The CDR3 runs to 15 residues. The clonotype was recovered from an adult who was a healthcare worker with PCR-confirmed SARS-CoV-2 infection or an uninfected control (not recorded which). The chain employs TRBV12-3 or TRBV12-4 and TRBJ1-2; 7 bases line up with TRBD1. Sequences were derived from whole blood, sampled at baseline. This chain's CDR3 is CASSGQTILFYGYTF. The CDR3 DNA follows: TGTGCCAGTTCGGGACAGACAATTTTATTCTATGGCTACACCTTC.